The entry below describes one T cell receptor beta chain. J lost 2 bases, V lost 4 bases, and 7 bases had no gene match. CDR3 length: 15 amino acids. CDR1 is WNHNN, CDR2 SYGVQD, per germline (reference sequence). The sample originates from a study of blood T cell repertoires in COVID-19. About the study: Sample material is recorded as cDNA or gDNA derived from T cells, B-cell-depleted T cells, or PBMCs.

Authors' analysis steps: Nucleated cell counts were estimated from reference gene primer amplification. The table came from immunoSEQ multiplex PCR; TCRdb's copy has only in-frame clones and leaves some out. Clone size and V and J calls were adopted from that table, with D and trimming inferred from the DNA. The sample has fewer than 300,000 clones; 86% are singletons. Recruits, aged about 18 to 100 years, lived in 20 to 30 US areas. The chain links TRBV10-1 to TRBJ2-7; 8 bases align to TRBD2. The specimen sequenced was PBMCs or T cells enriched from blood (not recorded which). The origin of this receptor is a man between 18 and 35 years old who had recovered from COVID-19. CDR3 protein: CASSVSRGGTYEQYF. In DNA form, the CDR3 reads TGCGCCAGCAGTGTAAGTCGCGGGGGGACCTACGAGCAGTACTTC.